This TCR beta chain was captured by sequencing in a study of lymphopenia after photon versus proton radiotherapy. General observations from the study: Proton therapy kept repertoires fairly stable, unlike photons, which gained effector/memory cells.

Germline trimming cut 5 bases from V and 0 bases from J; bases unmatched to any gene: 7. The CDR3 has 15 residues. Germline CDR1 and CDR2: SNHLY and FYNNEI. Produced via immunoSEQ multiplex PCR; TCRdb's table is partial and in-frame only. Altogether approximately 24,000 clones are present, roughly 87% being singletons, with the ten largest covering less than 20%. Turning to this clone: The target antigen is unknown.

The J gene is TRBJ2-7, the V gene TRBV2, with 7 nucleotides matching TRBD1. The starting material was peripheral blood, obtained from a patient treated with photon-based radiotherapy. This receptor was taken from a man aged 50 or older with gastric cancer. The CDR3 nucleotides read TGTGCCAGCAGTAAAGGGGGCCAGGACTCCTACGAGCAGTACTTC. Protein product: CASSKGGQDSYEQYF.